The clone carrying this T cell receptor (beta chain) was counted once. Its antigen is not identified. Focal radiation and CTLA-4 blockade (ipilimumab) were tested in chemo-refractory metastatic non-small-cell lung cancer patients. The sample belongs to a study of radiotherapy plus CTLA-4 blockade in lung cancer. Study details: Among all patients, 18% showed objective responses, while about 30% had disease control.

Study conclusions and caveats: Peripheral blood showed expansion of tumor-derived TCR clones after radiotherapy and ipilimumab. The authors reported that early blood T cell clone dynamics, with interferon-beta, best predicted response.

This table comes from immunoSEQ multiplex PCR, and its TCRdb copy is limited to in-frame clones, with some not included. The data hold tens of thousands of clones, with about 77% observed a single time. The specimen comprised peripheral blood, sampled from a patient treated with radiotherapy plus ipilimumab. The TCR comes from a human donor with non-small cell lung cancer whose response to radiotherapy plus ipilimumab could not be evaluated.

CDR3 sequence: CASSKDSSSYNEQFF. The CDR3 DNA is TGTGCCAGCAGTAAGGACAGTAGCTCCTACAATGAGCAGTTCTTC. The V and J genes are TRBV9 and TRBJ2-1, with D perhaps TRBD1 (6 bases). Germline CDR1 is SGDLS and CDR2 is YYNGEE. V was trimmed by 5 bases and J by 0 bases, leaving 12 bases between them. The CDR3 runs 15 residues.